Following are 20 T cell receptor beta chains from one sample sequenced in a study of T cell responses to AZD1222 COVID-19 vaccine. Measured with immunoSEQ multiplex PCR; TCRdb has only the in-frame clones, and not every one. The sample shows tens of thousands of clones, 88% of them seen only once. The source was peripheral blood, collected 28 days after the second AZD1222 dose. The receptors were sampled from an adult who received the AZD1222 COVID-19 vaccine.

CDR3 residues: CAWILDSGNTIYF. The DNA for the CDR3 is TGTGCCTGGATCTTGGACTCTGGAAACACCATATATTTT. The rearrangement links TRBV30 to TRBJ1-3, with D unclear. The CDR3 totals 13 residues. The V gene lost 4 bases and the J gene lost 0 bases, with 7 bases spanning the gap. Germline lookup yields CDR1 GTSNPN and CDR2 SVGIG (reference sequence).

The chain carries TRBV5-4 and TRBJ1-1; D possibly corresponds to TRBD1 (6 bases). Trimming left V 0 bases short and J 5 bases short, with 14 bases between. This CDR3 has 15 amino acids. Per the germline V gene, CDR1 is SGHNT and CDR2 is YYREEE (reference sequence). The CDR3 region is CASSLDRVQGTEAFF. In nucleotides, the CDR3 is TGTGCCAGCAGCTTGGACAGGGTTCAAGGAACTGAAGCTTTCTTT. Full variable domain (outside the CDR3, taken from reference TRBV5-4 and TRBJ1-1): ETGVTQSPTHLIKTRGQQVTLRCSSQSGHNTVSWYQQALGQGPQFIFQYYREEENGRGNFPPRFSGLQFPNYSSELNVNALELDDSALYLCASSLDRVQGTEAFFGQGTRLTVV.

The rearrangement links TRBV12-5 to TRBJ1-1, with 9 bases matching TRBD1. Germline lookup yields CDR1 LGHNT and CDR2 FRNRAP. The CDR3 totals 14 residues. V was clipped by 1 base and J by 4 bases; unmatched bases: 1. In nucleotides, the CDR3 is TGTGCTAGTGGTTTGGGGGGACAGGGCACTGAAGCTTTCTTT. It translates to CASGLGGQGTEAFF.

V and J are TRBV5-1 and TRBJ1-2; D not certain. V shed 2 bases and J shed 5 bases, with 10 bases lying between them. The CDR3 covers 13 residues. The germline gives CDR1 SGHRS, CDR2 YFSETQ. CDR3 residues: CASSFDHQYGYTF. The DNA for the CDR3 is TGCGCCAGCAGCTTCGACCACCAATATGGCTACACCTTC.

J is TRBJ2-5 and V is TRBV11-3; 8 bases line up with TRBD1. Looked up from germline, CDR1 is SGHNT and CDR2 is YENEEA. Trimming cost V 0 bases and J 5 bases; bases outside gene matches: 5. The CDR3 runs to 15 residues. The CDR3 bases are TGTGCCAGCAGCTTAGACCTGACAGGGGTGGAGACCCAGTACTTC. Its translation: CASSLDLTGVETQYF.

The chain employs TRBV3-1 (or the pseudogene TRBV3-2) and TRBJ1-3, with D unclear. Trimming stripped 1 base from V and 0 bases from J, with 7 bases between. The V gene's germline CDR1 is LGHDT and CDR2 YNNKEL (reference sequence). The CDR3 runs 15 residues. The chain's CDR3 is CASSQGRSSGNTIYF. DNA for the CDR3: TGTGCCAGCAGCCAAGGCAGGAGCTCTGGAAACACCATATATTTT.

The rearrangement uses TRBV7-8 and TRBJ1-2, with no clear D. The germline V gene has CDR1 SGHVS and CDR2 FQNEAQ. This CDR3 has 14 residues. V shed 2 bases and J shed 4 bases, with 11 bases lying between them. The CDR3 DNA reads TGTGCCAGCAGCTTAAGATGGCAAGCCTATGGCTACACCTTC. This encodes CASSLRWQAYGYTF.

This CDR3 is CASGERQSFSQPQHF. For the CDR3, the DNA is TGTGCCAGTGGAGAGAGACAGTCGTTTAGTCAGCCCCAGCATTTT. This rearrangement joins TRBV6-5 to TRBJ1-5, with a tentative D call TRBD1 (5 bases). Germline lookup yields CDR1 MNHEY and CDR2 SVGAGI. CDR3 length: 15 amino acids. V lost 9 bases and J lost 6, with 21 bases in between.

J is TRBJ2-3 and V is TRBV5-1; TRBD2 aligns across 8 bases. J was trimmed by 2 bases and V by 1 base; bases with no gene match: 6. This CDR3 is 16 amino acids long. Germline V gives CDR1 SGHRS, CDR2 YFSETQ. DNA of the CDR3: TGCGCCAGCAGCTTGAGGCTAGCGGGTTCCACAGATACGCAGTATTTT. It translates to CASSLRLAGSTDTQYF.

The CDR3 DNA reads TGCAGCCGAGTCTTGGGCCGTGAGCAGTACTTC. This gives the protein CSRVLGREQYF. This sequence joins TRBV20-1 and TRBJ2-7, with D unclear. CDR1 and CDR2 (germline): DFQATT, SNEGSKA (reference sequence). The CDR3 contains 11 residues.

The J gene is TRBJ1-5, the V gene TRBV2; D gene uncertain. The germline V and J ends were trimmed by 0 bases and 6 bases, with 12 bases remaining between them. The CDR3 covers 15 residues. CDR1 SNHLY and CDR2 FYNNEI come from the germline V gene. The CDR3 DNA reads TGTGCCAGCAGTGAAGCGCTTCCGGGCGTTCAGCCCCAGCATTTT. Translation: CASSEALPGVQPQHF. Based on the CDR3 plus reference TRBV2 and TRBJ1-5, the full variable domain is EPEVTQTPSHQVTQMGQEVILRCVPISNHLYFYWYRQILGQKVEFLVSFYNNEISEKSEIFDDQFSVERPDGSNFTLKIRSTKLEDSAMYFCASSEALPGVQPQHFGDGTRLSIL.

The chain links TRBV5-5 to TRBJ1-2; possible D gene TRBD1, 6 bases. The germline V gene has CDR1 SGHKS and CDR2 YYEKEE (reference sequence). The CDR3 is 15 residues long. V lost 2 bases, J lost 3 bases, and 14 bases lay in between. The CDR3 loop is CASSLSGRGDYGYTF. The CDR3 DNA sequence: TGTGCCAGCAGCTTATCTGGCAGGGGAGACTATGGCTACACCTTC.

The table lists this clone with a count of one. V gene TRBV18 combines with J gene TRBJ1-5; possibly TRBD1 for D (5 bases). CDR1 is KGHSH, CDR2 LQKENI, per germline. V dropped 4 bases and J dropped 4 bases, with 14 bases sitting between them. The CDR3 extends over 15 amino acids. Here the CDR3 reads CASSRGTVQNQPQHF. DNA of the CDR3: TGTGCCAGCTCACGAGGGACGGTCCAAAATCAGCCCCAGCATTTT.

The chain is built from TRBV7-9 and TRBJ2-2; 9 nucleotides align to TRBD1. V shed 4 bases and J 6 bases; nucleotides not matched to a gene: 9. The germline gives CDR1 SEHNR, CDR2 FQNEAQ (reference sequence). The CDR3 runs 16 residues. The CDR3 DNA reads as TGTGCCAGCAGCTCCTCCGGGACAGGGTTGCCCGGGGAGCTGTTTTTT. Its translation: CASSSSGTGLPGELFF.

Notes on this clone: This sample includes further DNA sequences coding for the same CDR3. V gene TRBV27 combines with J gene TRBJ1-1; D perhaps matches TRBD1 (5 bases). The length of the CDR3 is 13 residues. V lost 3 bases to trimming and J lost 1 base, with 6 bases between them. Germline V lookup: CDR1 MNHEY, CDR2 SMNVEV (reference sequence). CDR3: CASSFGQNTEAFF. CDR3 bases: TGTGCCAGCAGTTTTGGACAGAACACTGAAGCTTTCTTT.

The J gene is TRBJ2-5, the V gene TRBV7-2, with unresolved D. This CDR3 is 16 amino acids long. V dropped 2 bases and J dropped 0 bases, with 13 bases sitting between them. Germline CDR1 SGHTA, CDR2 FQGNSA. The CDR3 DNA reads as TGTGCCAGCAGCTTACGGTCTCAGACGTACCAAGAGACCCAGTACTTC. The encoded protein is CASSLRSQTYQETQYF.

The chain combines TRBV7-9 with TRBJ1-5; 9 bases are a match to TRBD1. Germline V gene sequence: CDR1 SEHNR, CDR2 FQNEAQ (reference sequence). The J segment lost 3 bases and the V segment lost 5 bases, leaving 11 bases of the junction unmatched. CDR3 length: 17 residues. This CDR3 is CASSQGSGTGSNQPQHF. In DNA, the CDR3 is TGTGCCAGCAGCCAGGGGTCTGGGACAGGGTCCAATCAGCCCCAGCATTTT.

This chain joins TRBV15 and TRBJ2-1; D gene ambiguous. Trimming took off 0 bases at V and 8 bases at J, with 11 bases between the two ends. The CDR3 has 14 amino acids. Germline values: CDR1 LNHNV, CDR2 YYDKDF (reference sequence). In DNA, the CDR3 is TGTGCCACCAGCAGAGAACGGGTACCCCATGAGCAGTTCTTC. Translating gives CATSRERVPHEQFF.

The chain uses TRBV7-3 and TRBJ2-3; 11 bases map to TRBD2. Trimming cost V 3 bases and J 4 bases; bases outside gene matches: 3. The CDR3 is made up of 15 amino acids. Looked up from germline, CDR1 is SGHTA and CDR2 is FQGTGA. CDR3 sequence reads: CASSLTSGIADTQYF. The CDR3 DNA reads TGTGCCAGCAGCTTGACTAGCGGGATCGCAGATACGCAGTATTTT.

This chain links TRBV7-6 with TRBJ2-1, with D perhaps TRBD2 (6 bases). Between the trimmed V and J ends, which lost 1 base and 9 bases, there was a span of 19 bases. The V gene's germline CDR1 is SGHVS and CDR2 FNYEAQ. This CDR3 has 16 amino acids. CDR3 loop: CASSLDSSTVGGEQFF. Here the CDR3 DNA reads TGTGCCAGCAGCTTAGATTCTTCGACGGTGGGGGGTGAGCAGTTCTTC.